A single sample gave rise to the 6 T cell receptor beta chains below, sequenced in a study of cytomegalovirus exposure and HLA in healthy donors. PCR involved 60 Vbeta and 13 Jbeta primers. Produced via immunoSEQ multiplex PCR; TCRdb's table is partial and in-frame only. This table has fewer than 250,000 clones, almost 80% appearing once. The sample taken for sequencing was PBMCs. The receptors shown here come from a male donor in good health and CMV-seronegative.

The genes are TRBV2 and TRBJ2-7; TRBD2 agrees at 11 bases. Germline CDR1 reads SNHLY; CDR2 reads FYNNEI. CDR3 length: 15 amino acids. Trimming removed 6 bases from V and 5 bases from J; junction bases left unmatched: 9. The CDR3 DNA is TGTGCCAGCAGCTACCACCTAGCGGGGGGTAACGAGCAGTACTTC. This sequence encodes CASSYHLAGGNEQYF.

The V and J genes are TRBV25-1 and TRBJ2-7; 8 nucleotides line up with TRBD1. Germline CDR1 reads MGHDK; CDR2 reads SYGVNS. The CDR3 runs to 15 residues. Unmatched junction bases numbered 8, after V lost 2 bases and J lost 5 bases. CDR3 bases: TGTGCCAGCAGTGAAATAGGACAGGGATCCCACGAGCAGTACTTC. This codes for CASSEIGQGSHEQYF.

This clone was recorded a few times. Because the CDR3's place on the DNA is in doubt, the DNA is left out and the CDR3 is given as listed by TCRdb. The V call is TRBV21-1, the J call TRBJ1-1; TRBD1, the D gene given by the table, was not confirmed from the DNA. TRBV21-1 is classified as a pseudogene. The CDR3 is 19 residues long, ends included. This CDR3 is CASSKAPVGTGALNTEAFF.

The CDR3 DNA sequence: TGTGCCACCAGCACCCGGGACACGGGACTAGGAGGGGGTGGCTACACCTTC. Amino acid sequence: CATSTRDTGLGGGGYTF. This rearrangement joins TRBV15 to TRBJ1-2; weak D call: TRBD1 (6 bases). With 4 bases removed from V and 7 bases from J, the gap between germline ends came to 25 bases. Germline CDR1 reads LNHNV; CDR2 reads YYDKDF (reference sequence). The CDR3 has 17 residues.

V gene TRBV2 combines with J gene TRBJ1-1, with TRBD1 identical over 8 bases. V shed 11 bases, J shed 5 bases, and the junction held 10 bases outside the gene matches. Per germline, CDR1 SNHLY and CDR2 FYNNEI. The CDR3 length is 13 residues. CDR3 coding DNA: TGTGCCGGATCGACAGGGGAGGGGACTGAAGCTTTCTTT. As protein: CAGSTGEGTEAFF.

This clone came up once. The CDR3 DNA sequence: TGTGCCAGCAGCCCGAGCCCGGAGGAGACCCAGTACTTC. Translated: CASSPSPEETQYF. The chain couples TRBV6-1 to TRBJ2-5; D remains unclear. V lost 6 bases to trimming and J lost 5 bases, with 13 bases between them. This CDR3 is built from 13 residues. Looked up from germline, CDR1 is MNHNS and CDR2 is SASEGT.